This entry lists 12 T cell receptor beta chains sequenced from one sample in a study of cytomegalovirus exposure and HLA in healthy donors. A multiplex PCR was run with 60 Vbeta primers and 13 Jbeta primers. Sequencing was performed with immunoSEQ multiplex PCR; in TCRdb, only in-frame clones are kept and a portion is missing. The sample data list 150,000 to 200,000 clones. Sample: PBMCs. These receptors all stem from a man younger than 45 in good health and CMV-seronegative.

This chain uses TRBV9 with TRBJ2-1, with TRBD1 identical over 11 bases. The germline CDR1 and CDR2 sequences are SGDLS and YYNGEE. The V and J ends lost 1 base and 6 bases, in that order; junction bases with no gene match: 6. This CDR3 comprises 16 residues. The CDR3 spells CASSVMGTGGSNEQFF. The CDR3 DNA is TGTGCCAGCAGCGTAATGGGGACAGGGGGGTCCAATGAGCAGTTCTTC.

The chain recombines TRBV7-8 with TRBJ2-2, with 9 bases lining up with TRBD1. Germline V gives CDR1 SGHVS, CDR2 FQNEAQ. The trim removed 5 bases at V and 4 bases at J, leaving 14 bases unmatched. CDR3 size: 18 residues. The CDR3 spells CASSPSRPGTGPTGELFF. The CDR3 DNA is TGTGCCAGCAGCCCATCACGTCCCGGGACAGGGCCCACCGGGGAGCTGTTTTTT.

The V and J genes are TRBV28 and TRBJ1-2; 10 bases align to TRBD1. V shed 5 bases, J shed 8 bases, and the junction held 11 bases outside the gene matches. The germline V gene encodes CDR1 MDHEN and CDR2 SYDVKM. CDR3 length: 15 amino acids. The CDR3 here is CASSPGTGALTGYTF. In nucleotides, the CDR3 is TGTGCCAGCAGTCCTGGGACAGGGGCACTGACGGGCTACACCTTC.

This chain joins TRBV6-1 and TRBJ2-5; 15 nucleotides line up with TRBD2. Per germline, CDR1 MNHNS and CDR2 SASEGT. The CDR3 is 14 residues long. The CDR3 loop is CAGGTSGGRETQYF. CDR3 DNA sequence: TGTGCGGGCGGGACTAGCGGGGGGAGGGAGACCCAGTACTTC.

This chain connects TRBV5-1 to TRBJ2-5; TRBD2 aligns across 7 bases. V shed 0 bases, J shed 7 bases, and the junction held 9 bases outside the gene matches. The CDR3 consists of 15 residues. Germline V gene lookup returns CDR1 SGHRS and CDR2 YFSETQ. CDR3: CASSLGGLVEGTQYF. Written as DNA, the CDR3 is TGCGCCAGCAGCTTGGGTGGACTAGTAGAGGGGACCCAGTACTTC.

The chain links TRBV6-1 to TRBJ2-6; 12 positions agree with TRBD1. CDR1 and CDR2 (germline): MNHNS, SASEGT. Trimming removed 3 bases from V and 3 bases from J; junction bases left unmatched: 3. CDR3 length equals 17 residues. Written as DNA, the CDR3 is TGTGCCAGCAGTGAGGGACAGGGGGCGAGTGGGGCCAACGTCCTGACTTTC. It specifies CASSEGQGASGANVLTF.

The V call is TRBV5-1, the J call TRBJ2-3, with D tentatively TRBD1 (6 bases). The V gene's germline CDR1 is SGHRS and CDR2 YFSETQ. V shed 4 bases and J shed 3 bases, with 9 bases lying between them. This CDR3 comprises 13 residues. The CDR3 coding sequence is TGCGCCAGCAGCGGGGGACATACAGATACGCAGTATTTT. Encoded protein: CASSGGHTDTQYF. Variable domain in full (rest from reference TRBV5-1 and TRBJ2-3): KAGVTQTPRYLIKTRGQQVTLSCSPISGHRSVSWYQQTPGQGLQFLFEYFSETQRNKGNFPGRFSGRQFSNSRSEMNVSTLELGDSALYLCASSGGHTDTQYFGPGTRLTVL.

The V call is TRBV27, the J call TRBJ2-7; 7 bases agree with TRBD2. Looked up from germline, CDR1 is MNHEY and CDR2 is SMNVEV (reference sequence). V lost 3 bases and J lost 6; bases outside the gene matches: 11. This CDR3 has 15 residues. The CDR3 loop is CASSFSGGPIPEQYF. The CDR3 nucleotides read TGTGCCAGCAGTTTCTCGGGAGGCCCGATTCCCGAGCAGTACTTC.

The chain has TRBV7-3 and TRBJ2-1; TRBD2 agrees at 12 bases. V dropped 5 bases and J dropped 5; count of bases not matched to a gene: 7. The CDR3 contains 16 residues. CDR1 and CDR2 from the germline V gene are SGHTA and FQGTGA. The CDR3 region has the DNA TGTGCCAGCAGCATACTAGCGGGAGGTTTTGACAATGAGCAGTTCTTC. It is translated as CASSILAGGFDNEQFF. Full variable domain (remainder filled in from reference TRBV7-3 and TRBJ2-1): GAGVSQTPSNKVTEKGKYVELRCDPISGHTALYWYRQSLGQGPEFLIYFQGTGAADDSGLPNDRFFAVRPEGSVSTLKIQRTERGDSAVYLCASSILAGGFDNEQFFGPGTRLTVL.

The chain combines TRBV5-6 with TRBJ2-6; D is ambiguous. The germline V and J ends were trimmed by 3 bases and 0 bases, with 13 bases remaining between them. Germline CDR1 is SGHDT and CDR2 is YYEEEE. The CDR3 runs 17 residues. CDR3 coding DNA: TGTGCCAGCAGCTCACCGAGTAAGAGCTCTGGGGCCAACGTCCTGACTTTC. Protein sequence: CASSSPSKSSGANVLTF.

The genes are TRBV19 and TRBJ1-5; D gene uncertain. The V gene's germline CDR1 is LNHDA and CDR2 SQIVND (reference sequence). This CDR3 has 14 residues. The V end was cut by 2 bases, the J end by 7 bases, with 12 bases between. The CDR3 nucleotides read TGTGCCAGTAGTATATCGGAGGTTGGGCAGCCCCAGCATTTT. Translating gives CASSISEVGQPQHF. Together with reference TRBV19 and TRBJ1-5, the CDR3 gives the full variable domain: DGGITQSPKYLFRKEGQNVTLSCEQNLNHDAMYWYRQDPGQGLRLIYYSQIVNDFQKGDIAEGYSVSREKKESFPLTVTSAQKNPTAFYLCASSISEVGQPQHFGDGTRLSIL.

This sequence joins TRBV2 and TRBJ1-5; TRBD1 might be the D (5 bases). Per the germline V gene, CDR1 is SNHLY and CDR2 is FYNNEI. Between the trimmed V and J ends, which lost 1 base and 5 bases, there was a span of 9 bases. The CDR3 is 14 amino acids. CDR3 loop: CASSEETGDQPQHF. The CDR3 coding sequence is TGTGCCAGCAGTGAAGAGACGGGGGATCAGCCCCAGCATTTT.